A selection of T cell receptor beta chains follows, all from one sample in a study of neurological immune-mediated disorders. TCRdb called the 5' RACE reads again in MiXCR, with one record for every CDR3 protein. The top ten hold 5.5% to 7.5% of the sample, which has 50,000 or so distinct CDR3 sequences, 3.8% seen once. The sequenced sample consisted of PBMCs. The source is a man aged 55-75 years with multiple sclerosis. The CDR3 runs from the conserved cysteine through the conserved F or W. A D gene is named only where the DNA matches it firmly. Expanded clones are given a class, and other clones once, few, many or no size at all.

CDR3nt: TGCGCCAGCAGTGAGGGGGTGAACACTGAAGCTTTCTTT
CDR3aa: CASSEGVNTEAFF
v_gene: TRBV10-1
abundance: many
d_gene: .
j_gene: TRBJ1-1

CDR3nt: TGCAGTGCAGGGGACATAGCGTACGGGCACGAGCAGTACTTC
CDR3aa: CSAGDIAYGHEQYF
v_gene: TRBV20-1
abundance: many
d_gene: .
j_gene: TRBJ2-7

CDR3nt: TGTGCCAGCAGTTTCGTGGACATTCAGTACTTC
CDR3aa: CASSFVDIQYF
v_gene: TRBV12-3/TRBV12-4
abundance: many
d_gene: .
j_gene: TRBJ2-4

CDR3nt: TGCAGTGCTCATGACAGGGGGCGCGGAACGGCTGGCTACACCTTC
CDR3aa: CSAHDRGRGTAGYTF
v_gene: TRBV20-1
abundance: many
d_gene: TRBD1
j_gene: TRBJ1-2

CDR3nt: TGCGCCAGCAGCTTGGCCGAGGACAGGGGGCGCGACACTGAAGCTTTCTTT
CDR3aa: CASSLAEDRGRDTEAFF
v_gene: TRBV5-1
abundance: .
d_gene: TRBD1
j_gene: TRBJ1-1

CDR3nt: TGTGCCATCGGTAAGGAGGGGGGCCTGGATCAGCCCCAGCATTTT
CDR3aa: CAIGKEGGLDQPQHF
v_gene: TRBV10-3
abundance: many
d_gene: .
j_gene: TRBJ1-5

CDR3nt: TGTGCCAGCAGCTTGGCAGGGGCAACCCTCGATGAGCAGTTCTTC
CDR3aa: CASSLAGATLDEQFF
v_gene: TRBV7-3
abundance: many
d_gene: .
j_gene: TRBJ2-1

CDR3nt: TGTGCCAGCAGTGTTGGGAGGGCCGGGGAGCTGTTTTTT
CDR3aa: CASSVGRAGELFF
v_gene: TRBV6-1
abundance: many
d_gene: TRBD2
j_gene: TRBJ2-2

CDR3nt: TGCAGCGTGAAGAGGATGGGATCCAAAAACATTCAGTACTTC
CDR3aa: CSVKRMGSKNIQYF
v_gene: TRBV29-1
abundance: many
d_gene: .
j_gene: TRBJ2-4

CDR3nt: TGTGCCAGCAGTTCCTTGGGGATTTACAATGAGCAGTTCTTC
CDR3aa: CASSSLGIYNEQFF
v_gene: TRBV27
abundance: many
d_gene: .
j_gene: TRBJ2-1

CDR3nt: TGCAGCGTTGGCGAGACAGGGGCTTCCACCGGGGAGCTGTTTTTT
CDR3aa: CSVGETGASTGELFF
v_gene: TRBV29-1
abundance: few
d_gene: TRBD1
j_gene: TRBJ2-2

CDR3nt: TGCAGTGCGGAGACCGGGACCCACCCCTACGAGCAGTACTTC
CDR3aa: CSAETGTHPYEQYF
v_gene: TRBV20-1
abundance: many
d_gene: .
j_gene: TRBJ2-7

CDR3nt: TGTGCCAGCAGTTACTCGACAGAGACCCAGTACTTC
CDR3aa: CASSYSTETQYF
v_gene: TRBV6-6
abundance: .
d_gene: .
j_gene: TRBJ2-5

CDR3nt: TGTGCCAGCAGGCCCCCCGGATTAGTAGGCACCGGGGAGCTGTTTTTT
CDR3aa: CASRPPGLVGTGELFF
v_gene: TRBV12-3/TRBV12-4
abundance: many
d_gene: .
j_gene: TRBJ2-2

CDR3nt: TGTGCCAGCAGTTCCCTGGCCGAGCAGTACTTC
CDR3aa: CASSSLAEQYF
v_gene: TRBV6-6
abundance: many
d_gene: .
j_gene: TRBJ2-7

CDR3nt: TGCAGTGTTAGACTAGTCCTCAATGAGCAGTTCTTC
CDR3aa: CSVRLVLNEQFF
v_gene: TRBV20-1
abundance: many
d_gene: .
j_gene: TRBJ2-1

CDR3nt: TGCAGTGCTAGAGAAGGGACAGGATACACCGGGGAGCTGTTTTTT
CDR3aa: CSAREGTGYTGELFF
v_gene: TRBV20-1
abundance: many
d_gene: TRBD1
j_gene: TRBJ2-2

CDR3nt: TGTGCCAGCAGTTTACTAGCGGGAGGGAGAGGTGAGCAGTTCTTC
CDR3aa: CASSLLAGGRGEQFF
v_gene: TRBV28
abundance: many
d_gene: TRBD2
j_gene: TRBJ2-1